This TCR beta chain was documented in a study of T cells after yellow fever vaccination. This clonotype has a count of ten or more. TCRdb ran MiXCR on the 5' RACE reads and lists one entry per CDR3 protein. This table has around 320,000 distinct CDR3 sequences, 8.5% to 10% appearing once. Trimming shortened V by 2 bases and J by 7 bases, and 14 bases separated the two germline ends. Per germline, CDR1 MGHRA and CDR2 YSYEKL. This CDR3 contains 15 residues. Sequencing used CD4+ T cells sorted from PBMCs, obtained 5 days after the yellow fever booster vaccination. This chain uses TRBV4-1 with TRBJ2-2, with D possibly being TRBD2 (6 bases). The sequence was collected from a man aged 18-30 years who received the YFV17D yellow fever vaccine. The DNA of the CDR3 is TGCGCCAGCAGCCAAAGGGGTGCCGGGGGCGGGGAGCTGTTTTTT. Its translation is CASSQRGAGGGELFF.